A selection of T cell receptor beta chains follows, all from one sample in a study of cytomegalovirus exposure and HLA in healthy donors. The repertoire was sequenced with immunoSEQ multiplex PCR; TCRdb's copy has only in-frame clones and lacks some. The sample records some 120,000 clones, about 76% being singletons. The sample was PBMCs. All receptors derive from a man aged 25 to 45 in good health and CMV-seropositive. Each CDR3 is given with its conserved first and last residue. The order of the fields is CDR3 protein, CDR3 DNA, clone size, D gene, CDR3 length, V gene, J gene. The D gene is left open where the match is weak. Size is omitted from some rows. Given values are once, few, many or a class for expanded clones.

CDR3: CASSLGGGRNTEAFF; DNA: TGTGCCAGCAGCTTAGGAGGGGGCAGGAACACTGAAGCTTTCTTT; size: .; D: TRBD1; length: 15; V: TRBV7-2; J: TRBJ1-1
CDR3: CASSRGGKTGELFF; DNA: TGTGCCAGCAGTAGAGGGGGCAAAACCGGGGAGCTGTTTTTT; size: .; D: TRBD1; length: 14; V: TRBV6-5; J: TRBJ2-2
CDR3: CASSQVASGGEETQYF; DNA: TGCGCCAGCAGCCAGGTCGCTAGCGGGGGAGAAGAGACCCAGTACTTC; size: .; D: TRBD2; length: 16; V: TRBV4-3; J: TRBJ2-5
CDR3: CASSPGQGYTF; DNA: TGTGCCAGCAGCCCCGGACAGGGCTACACCTTC; size: .; D: .; length: 11; V: TRBV7-8; J: TRBJ1-2
CDR3: CASSAGTDYNEQFF; DNA: TGTGCCAGCAGCGCCGGGACAGACTACAATGAGCAGTTCTTC; size: .; D: TRBD1; length: 14; V: TRBV9; J: TRBJ2-1
CDR3: CASSPPGTSGNTGELFF; DNA: TGTGCCAGCTCACCACCAGGGACTAGCGGTAACACCGGGGAGCTGTTTTTT; size: .; D: TRBD2; length: 17; V: TRBV18; J: TRBJ2-2
CDR3: CASSVDHSSGNTIYF; DNA: TGTGCCAGCAGCGTAGATCACAGCTCTGGAAACACCATATATTTT; size: .; D: .; length: 15; V: TRBV9; J: TRBJ1-3
CDR3: CASSLGQGADTQYF; DNA: TGTGCCAGCAGTTTGGGACAGGGAGCAGATACGCAGTATTTT; size: many; D: TRBD1; length: 14; V: TRBV27; J: TRBJ2-3
CDR3: CASSYGGRWETQYF; DNA: TGTGCCAGCAGTTACGGGGGCCGCTGGGAGACCCAGTACTTC; size: .; D: .; length: 14; V: TRBV6-5; J: TRBJ2-5
CDR3: CASSPTRSLAYNEQFF; DNA: TGTGCCAGCAGCCCAACCCGGTCCCTAGCCTACAATGAGCAGTTCTTC; size: .; D: .; length: 16; V: TRBV7-2; J: TRBJ2-1
CDR3: CASSSITQGGNTEAFF; DNA: TGTGCCAGCAGCTCGATCACACAGGGGGGGAACACTGAAGCTTTCTTT; size: .; D: TRBD1; length: 16; V: TRBV7-8; J: TRBJ1-1
CDR3: CASREDGLTEAFF; DNA: TGTGCCAGCAGGGAGGACGGGCTCACTGAAGCTTTCTTT; size: few; D: .; length: 13; V: TRBV6-1; J: TRBJ1-1
CDR3: CASSIAAGTEAFF; DNA: TGTGCCAGTAGTATAGCGGCGGGAACTGAAGCTTTCTTT; size: .; D: .; length: 13; V: TRBV19; J: TRBJ1-1
CDR3: CASNPSPGGTGELFF; DNA: TGTGCCAGCAACCCCTCCCCAGGCGGGACCGGGGAGCTGTTTTTT; size: once; D: .; length: 15; V: TRBV6-5; J: TRBJ2-2
CDR3: CASRPRSAHEKLFF; DNA: TGCGCCAGCAGACCCCGAAGCGCGCATGAAAAACTGTTTTTT; size: .; D: .; length: 14; V: TRBV5-1; J: TRBJ1-4
CDR3: CASSQDGGGRTNEKLFF; DNA: TGTGCCAGCAGCCAAGATGGAGGAGGCAGAACTAATGAAAAACTGTTTTTT; size: .; D: .; length: 17; V: TRBV4-2; J: TRBJ1-4
CDR3: CASSLQGAMNYGYTF; DNA: TGTGCCAGCAGCCTACAGGGGGCGATGAACTATGGCTACACCTTC; size: few; D: TRBD1; length: 15; V: TRBV4-2; J: TRBJ1-2